These 24 T cell receptor beta chains came from one sample sequenced in a study of immune evolution from preneoplasia to lung adenocarcinoma. Method: immunoSEQ multiplex PCR; TCRdb's copy keeps in-frame clones and lacks some. The profile shows 4,900 or so clones, over 75% of them singletons. Source material: FFPE minimally invasive lung adenocarcinoma tissue. The receptors were gathered from a person aged 50-70 years with lung adenocarcinoma.

This chain connects TRBV5-1 to TRBJ2-5; TRBD2 matches 9 bases. Germline V gene lookup returns CDR1 SGHRS and CDR2 YFSETQ. With 3 bases clipped from V and 4 bases from J, the junction kept 10 bases outside the gene matches. The CDR3 is 16 amino acids. The CDR3 region is CASSWGVAGARETQYF. In DNA form, the CDR3 reads TGCGCCAGCAGCTGGGGGGTAGCGGGGGCCCGAGAGACCCAGTACTTC.

CDR3 loop: CASSYTTGTDNEQFF. The CDR3 bases are TGTGCCAGCAGTTACACAACCGGGACAGACAATGAGCAGTTCTTC. This chain connects TRBV6-5 to TRBJ2-1, with 7 nucleotides matching TRBD1. From germline, CDR1 is MNHEY and CDR2 SVGAGI. The trim removed 2 bases at V and 5 bases at J, leaving 6 bases unmatched. CDR3 length: 15 residues.

This clone showed up just a few times. The chain couples TRBV5-1 to TRBJ2-1; either TRBD1 or TRBD2 may supply D (7 bases each). Trimming removed 4 bases at V and 5 bases at J, with 13 bases between. Germline values: CDR1 SGHRS, CDR2 YFSETQ. This CDR3 has 14 residues. CDR3 sequence reads: CASSGGGQNNEQFF. CDR3 in DNA: TGCGCCAGCAGCGGGGGGGGACAGAACAATGAGCAGTTCTTC.

V gene TRBV2 combines with J gene TRBJ2-5; unclear D gene. CDR3 length: 12 residues. Trimming took 4 bases from V and 3 from J, leaving 6 bases between them. Germline CDR1 reads SNHLY; CDR2 reads FYNNEI. Written as DNA, the CDR3 is TGTGCCAGCAGTGTGATGGAAGAGACCCAGTACTTC. This sequence encodes CASSVMEETQYF.

This chain uses TRBV4-3 with TRBJ1-6; the D is unclear. The V end lost 4 bases, the J end lost 6 bases, and 13 bases lay between the germline ends. The CDR3 runs 15 residues. The germline V gene has CDR1 LGHNA and CDR2 YSLEER. The CDR3 DNA reads as TGCGCCAGCAGCCCCTCGGTAGGGAGTAATTCACCCCTCCACTTT. Amino acids: CASSPSVGSNSPLHF.

V gene TRBV5-1 combines with J gene TRBJ2-4; D is possibly TRBD1 (5 bases). The V gene lost 4 bases and the J gene lost 8 bases, with 22 bases spanning the gap. The CDR3 covers 16 residues. From germline, CDR1 is SGHRS and CDR2 YFSETQ. In DNA form, the CDR3 reads TGCGCCAGCAGCGCCCAGGTGACAGCGCCCCTGGACATTCAGTACTTC. Protein sequence: CASSAQVTAPLDIQYF.

This clone is large within its sample. Within the sample, other DNA sequences also encode this same CDR3. The V and J genes are TRBV7-6 and TRBJ1-1, with D possibly being TRBD1 (5 bases). This CDR3 region has 14 residues. The V and J ends lost 0 bases and 2 bases respectively, with 7 bases between them. From germline, CDR1 is SGHVS and CDR2 FNYEAQ. The CDR3 region is CASSLAGVNTEAFF. The CDR3, as DNA: TGTGCCAGCAGCTTAGCAGGGGTCAACACTGAAGCTTTCTTT.

V is TRBV14 and J is TRBJ1-3, with D tentatively TRBD1 (6 bases). The CDR3 is 16 amino acids. Trimming pared 4 bases from V and 0 bases from J, leaving 13 bases between. Looked up from germline, CDR1 is SGHDN and CDR2 is FVKESK. CDR3 DNA sequence: TGTGCCAGCAGCCCCAGGGGCCGGGCCTCTGGAAACACCATATATTTT. It yields the protein CASSPRGRASGNTIYF.

V is TRBV7-2 and J is TRBJ2-3; weak D call: TRBD1 (6 bases). CDR1 SGHTA and CDR2 FQGNSA come from the germline V gene. V lost 5 bases and J lost 1, with 16 bases in between. The CDR3 extends over 16 amino acids. DNA of the CDR3: TGTGCCAGCAGCAACAACAGGGATGGGGGCACAGATACGCAGTATTTT. Protein product: CASSNNRDGGTDTQYF.

This chain joins TRBV30 and TRBJ2-7; TRBD2 is a possible D gene (5 bases). Germline CDR1 GTSNPN, CDR2 SVGIG (reference sequence). The CDR3 is made up of 15 amino acids. The V and J ends lost 4 bases and 7 bases respectively, with 23 bases between them. The CDR3 loop is CAWMRGQVVSGEQYF. As DNA, the CDR3 is TGTGCCTGGATGCGCGGGCAGGTTGTGTCCGGGGAGCAGTACTTC. Combining the CDR3 with reference TRBV30 and TRBJ2-7 gives the whole variable domain SQTIHQWPATLVQPVGSPLSLECTVEGTSNPNLYWYRQAAGRGLQLLFYSVGIGQISSEVPQNLSASRPQDRQFILSSKKLLLSDSGFYLCAWMRGQVVSGEQYFGPGTRLTVT.

This clone appeared a few times. The gene calls are TRBV20-1 and TRBJ2-1; D remains unclear. Germline lookup yields CDR1 DFQATT and CDR2 SNEGSKA (reference sequence). The CDR3 contains 10 residues. V shed 0 bases and J shed 10 bases, with 4 bases lying between them. The DNA of the CDR3 is TGCAGTGCTAGAGATGACGAGCAGTTCTTC. The encoded protein is CSARDDEQFF.

CDR3 sequence reads: CANSAGPHYEQYF. CDR3 nucleotides: TGTGCCAACTCCGCCGGGCCACACTACGAGCAGTACTTC. The chain joins TRBV18 to TRBJ2-7; D gene uncertain. Deletions cut 10 bases from V and 3 bases from J, with 16 bases between. The CDR3 runs 13 residues. Germline assignment: CDR1 KGHSH and CDR2 LQKENI.

J is TRBJ2-1 and V is TRBV11-2; D is uncertain. The V gene's germline CDR1 is SGHAT and CDR2 FQNNGV. CDR3 length: 16 amino acids. Deletions cut 5 bases from V and 0 bases from J, with 14 bases between. The CDR3 loop is CASSGLDPSSYNEQFF. In DNA, the CDR3 is TGTGCCAGCAGCGGCCTTGACCCGAGCTCCTACAATGAGCAGTTCTTC.

The chain couples TRBV7-2 to TRBJ2-3, with 12 bases lining up with TRBD2. This CDR3 region has 16 residues. The V gene's germline CDR1 is SGHTA and CDR2 FQGNSA. The J segment lost 0 bases and the V segment lost 5 bases, leaving 3 bases of the junction unmatched. The CDR3 protein is CASSDGLAGSTDTQYF. CDR3 sequence (DNA): TGTGCCAGCAGCGACGGACTAGCGGGAAGCACAGATACGCAGTATTTT.

CDR3 nucleotides: TGTGCTAGTGGTTTCGTCGGTTTGCCGGGTTTTGCCGATTCGGGGCAAGAGACCCAGTACTTC. Amino acids: CASGFVGLPGFADSGQETQYF. This chain connects TRBV12-5 to TRBJ2-5; D might be TRBD2 (5 bases). This CDR3 spans 21 amino acids. Germline CDR1 is LGHNT and CDR2 is FRNRAP. With 3 bases removed from V and 2 bases from J, the gap between germline ends came to 31 bases.

This chain uses TRBV27 with TRBJ2-3; D is possibly TRBD1 or TRBD2 (6 bases each). Germline V gene data show CDR1 as MNHEY and CDR2 as SMNVEV (reference sequence). The CDR3 runs to 16 residues. V was clipped by 2 bases and J by 5 bases, with 17 bases between them. Here the CDR3 DNA reads TGTGCCAGCAGTTTAAACCGGGGGCAGGGTAGAGATACGCAGTATTTT. Protein: CASSLNRGQGRDTQYF.

The chain employs TRBV25-1 and TRBJ1-2; TRBD1 agrees at 9 bases. The V segment lost 3 bases and the J segment 4 bases; nucleotides outside the gene matches: 3. The V gene's germline CDR1 is MGHDK and CDR2 SYGVNS. This CDR3 contains 14 residues. This CDR3 is CASSDTGGFYGYTF. The CDR3 DNA reads as TGTGCCAGCAGTGATACAGGGGGCTTCTATGGCTACACCTTC.

The rearrangement links TRBV10-1 to TRBJ2-7, with 7 bases identical to TRBD1. V lost 5 bases to trimming and J lost 2 bases; unmatched junction nucleotides: 6. This CDR3 has 14 amino acids. The germline CDR1 and CDR2 sequences are WNHNN and SYGVQD (reference sequence). DNA for the CDR3: TGCGCCAGCAGTTCAGGACAGGCCCCCTACGAGCAGTACTTC. As protein: CASSSGQAPYEQYF.

This clone was seen more than once but under ten times. The chain combines TRBV27 with TRBJ2-3; 8 bases agree with TRBD1. The CDR3 totals 17 residues. The junction had 11 bases not matched to a gene; V was cut back by 5 bases and J by 1 base. Germline loops: CDR1 MNHEY, CDR2 SMNVEV (reference sequence). The CDR3 spells CASSPYSGGWGTDTQYF. CDR3 nucleotide sequence: TGTGCCAGCAGTCCCTACTCAGGGGGCTGGGGCACAGATACGCAGTATTTT.

The chain is built from TRBV7-9 and TRBJ2-7, with D unresolved. Germline V CDR1 and CDR2: SEHNR, FQNEAQ (reference sequence). This CDR3 has 13 residues. V lost 5 bases and J lost 5, with 13 bases in between. The CDR3 loop reads CASSPMAGDEQYF. The CDR3 coding sequence is TGTGCCAGCAGCCCTATGGCTGGGGACGAGCAGTACTTC.

The chain carries TRBV18 and TRBJ2-5, with 10 bases lining up with TRBD2. Germline CDR1 is KGHSH and CDR2 is LQKENI. This CDR3 region has 15 residues. Trimming took 2 bases from V and 4 from J; bases not matched to a gene: 4. CDR3 loop: CASSPRLAGAETQYF. CDR3 sequence (DNA): TGTGCCAGCTCACCAAGGCTAGCGGGGGCAGAGACCCAGTACTTC.

The chain carries TRBV9 and TRBJ2-5; possibly TRBD2 for D (7 bases). V gave up 4 bases and J gave up 4 bases, with 17 bases separating them. Looked up from germline, CDR1 is SGDLS and CDR2 is YYNGEE. This CDR3 contains 15 residues. This CDR3 reads CASSRGAGVGETQYF. In nucleotides, the CDR3 is TGTGCCAGCAGCAGGGGGGCGGGAGTGGGAGAGACCCAGTACTTC.

The chain recombines TRBV19 with TRBJ2-7; TRBD1 aligns across 7 bases. The CDR3 is made up of 13 amino acids. V gave up 9 bases and J gave up 0 bases; unmatched junction bases: 5. CDR1 LNHDA and CDR2 SQIVND come from the germline V gene (reference sequence). CDR3 sequence (DNA): TGTGCCAGCGGGGACAGTGACTCCTACGAGCAGTACTTC. As protein: CASGDSDSYEQYF.

V and J are TRBV27 and TRBJ2-7, with D perhaps matching TRBD1 (6 bases). V was clipped by 5 bases and J by 3 bases, with 20 bases between them. Germline values: CDR1 MNHEY, CDR2 SMNVEV (reference sequence). This CDR3 has 16 residues. The chain's CDR3 is CASSLGAGTANYEQYF. CDR3 bases: TGTGCCAGCAGTCTGGGGGCCGGGACCGCGAACTACGAGCAGTACTTC.